A selection of T cell receptor beta chains follows, all from one sample in a study of blood T cell repertoires in COVID-19. Produced via immunoSEQ multiplex PCR; TCRdb's table is partial and in-frame only. This table holds 70,000 or so clones, 87% found once. The sequenced material came from peripheral blood. These receptors were obtained from a middle-aged man with active COVID-19. The CDR3 runs from the conserved cysteine through the conserved F or W. A D gene is named only where the DNA matches it firmly. Expanded clones get a size class; other rows say once, few or many, or leave the size out.

length	V	J	D	size	CDR3	DNA
14	TRBV28	TRBJ1-6	TRBD1	NA	CASRGQGKGSPLHF	TGTGCCAGCAGAGGACAGGGCAAAGGCTCACCCCTCCACTTT
15	TRBV5-1	TRBJ2-5	TRBD2	NA	CASSLVTGGQETQYF	TGCGCCAGCAGCTTGGTCACGGGGGGCCAAGAGACCCAGTACTTC
15	TRBV9	TRBJ2-7	TRBD2	NA	CASSVVASGTVEQYF	TGTGCCAGCAGCGTAGTCGCTAGCGGGACCGTCGAGCAGTACTTC
15	TRBV19	TRBJ2-2	NA	NA	CASTRFEGKTGELFF	TGTGCCAGTACCCGGTTCGAGGGAAAGACCGGGGAGCTGTTTTTT
13	TRBV5-1	TRBJ2-1	NA	once	CASSLAGNNEQFF	TGCGCCAGCAGCTTGGCAGGGAACAATGAGCAGTTCTTC
14	TRBV7-2	TRBJ2-7	TRBD1	NA	CASTGQAVTYEQYF	TGTGCCAGCACCGGACAGGCCGTTACCTACGAGCAGTACTTC
16	TRBV11-3	TRBJ2-1	TRBD1	NA	CASSLEGQGVRNEQFF	TGTGCCAGCAGCTTAGAAGGACAGGGGGTTCGCAATGAGCAGTTCTTC
13	TRBV28	TRBJ2-1	NA	NA	CASSPSASNEQFF	TGTGCCAGCAGCCCGAGCGCCAGTAATGAGCAGTTCTTC
14	TRBV4-2	TRBJ1-5	NA	NA	CASSQGRGTQPQHF	TGTGCCAGCAGCCAAGGTAGGGGGACTCAGCCCCAGCATTTT
15	TRBV19	TRBJ2-1	TRBD2	NA	CASSYASGGNNEQFF	TGTGCCAGTAGTTACGCTAGCGGGGGGAACAATGAGCAGTTCTTC